These T cell receptor beta chains were read from a single sample in a study of blood T cell repertoires in COVID-19. Sequencing used immunoSEQ multiplex PCR; TCRdb keeps in-frame clones, though not all of them. The table shows 150,000 to 200,000 clones, with roughly 75% occurring only once. The sample comprised peripheral blood. Source of these receptors: a man between 65 and 85 years old with active or convalescent COVID-19. Each CDR3 is given with its conserved first and last residue. A D gene is named only where the DNA matches it firmly. The size of a clone is reported for some rows only, either as once, few or many, or as a class for expanded clones.

NA TRBJ1-3 NA TRBV3-1/TRBV3-2 CASSQPRGGSSGNTIYF TGTGCCAGCAGCCAACCCCGAGGAGGGAGCTCTGGAAACACCATATATTTT
NA TRBJ1-3 TRBD1 TRBV15 CATSSRDRGAGNTIYF TGTGCCACCAGCAGCCGGGACAGGGGAGCTGGAAACACCATATATTTT
few TRBJ1-1 TRBD1 TRBV6-5 CAGGTGNTEAFF TGTGCCGGAGGGACAGGGAACACTGAAGCTTTCTTT
NA TRBJ2-3 TRBD2 TRBV7-6 CASSPGLAGPGDLADTQYF TGTGCCAGCAGCCCGGGACTAGCGGGACCCGGAGACTTGGCAGATACGCAGTATTTT
NA TRBJ2-7 NA TRBV20-1 CSARDSDEQYF TGCAGTGCTAGAGATTCGGACGAGCAGTACTTC
once TRBJ1-5 TRBD1 TRBV18 CASSPGTGGSNQPQHF TGTGCCAGCTCACCCGGGACAGGGGGTAGCAATCAGCCCCAGCATTTT
once TRBJ2-2 NA TRBV27 CASSFSGVVGELFF TGTGCCAGCAGTTTCAGCGGAGTTGTTGGGGAGCTGTTTTTT
NA TRBJ2-5 TRBD2 TRBV7-2 CASSFGSGEYPGYF TGTGCCAGCAGCTTCGGTAGCGGGGAATACCCGGGGTACTTC
NA TRBJ1-2 NA TRBV11-2 CASSLLLWAEEGYTF TGTGCCAGCAGCTTATTGCTTTGGGCAGAAGAAGGCTACACCTTC
NA TRBJ1-1 NA TRBV30 CAWSGQENTEAFF TGTGCCTGGAGTGGACAGGAGAACACTGAAGCTTTCTTT
few TRBJ1-2 NA TRBV3-1/TRBV3-2 CASSQDRNYGYTF TGTGCCAGCAGCCAAGACAGAAACTATGGCTACACCTTC
NA TRBJ2-3 TRBD2 TRBV7-8 CASSLRAGTSGTDTQYF TGTGCCAGCAGTTTACGTGCCGGGACTAGCGGCACAGATACGCAGTATTTT
NA TRBJ1-6 TRBD1 TRBV6-5 CASSYATGDSPLHF TGTGCCAGCAGTTACGCGACAGGGGATTCACCCCTCCACTTT
few TRBJ1-3 NA TRBV6-5 CASSYQGYSGNTIYF TGTGCCAGCAGTTACCAGGGCTACTCTGGAAACACCATATATTTT
NA TRBJ2-7 TRBD1 TRBV6-5 CASSRTTGGAGEQYF TGTGCCAGCAGCCGTACGACAGGGGGCGCAGGCGAGCAGTACTTC
NA TRBJ1-4 NA TRBV6-5 CASSFQGQHNEKLFF TGTGCCAGCAGTTTCCAAGGACAACATAATGAAAAACTGTTTTTT
NA TRBJ2-3 NA TRBV13 CASSLEPPAMYF TGTGCCAGCAGCTTAGAACCCCCTGCGATGTATTTT
NA TRBJ1-5 TRBD1 TRBV28 CASRGGQASSNQPQHF TGTGCCAGCAGGGGTGGACAGGCGTCAAGCAATCAGCCCCAGCATTTT
NA TRBJ2-5 TRBD1 TRBV30 CAWGTGSGQETQYF TGTGCCTGGGGGACAGGATCGGGCCAAGAGACCCAGTACTTC
NA TRBJ1-2 NA TRBV19 CASSPGSRLGYTF TGTGCCAGTAGTCCCGGGTCTCGTCTTGGCTACACCTTC
NA TRBJ2-1 NA TRBV7-9 CASSLMSIDEQFF TGTGCCAGCAGCTTAATGTCGATAGATGAGCAGTTCTTC
NA TRBJ2-1 TRBD2 TRBV20-1 CSASPTSGNPGNEQFF TGCAGTGCCAGTCCGACTAGCGGGAACCCAGGAAATGAGCAGTTCTTC
NA TRBJ2-7 TRBD1 TRBV5-1 CASSKGQGSYEQYF TGCGCCAGCAGCAAGGGACAGGGCTCGTACGAGCAGTACTTC
NA TRBJ1-4 TRBD1 TRBV28 CASSLVVRGLGEKLFF TGTGCCAGCAGTTTAGTGGTGAGGGGGCTGGGTGAAAAACTGTTTTTT
NA TRBJ1-2 TRBD1 TRBV10-3 CAIAGDRDYYTF TGTGCCATCGCAGGGGACAGAGATTACTACACCTTC
NA TRBJ1-2 NA TRBV30 CAWKAGAGGYGYTF TGTGCCTGGAAGGCAGGGGCGGGGGGATATGGCTACACCTTC
NA TRBJ1-2 NA TRBV12-3/TRBV12-4 CASSPGFYGYTF TGTGCCAGCAGTCCGGGGTTCTATGGCTACACCTTC
NA TRBJ2-1 NA TRBV3-1/TRBV3-2 CASSQDWKQNNEQFF TGTGCCAGCAGCCAAGATTGGAAACAGAACAATGAGCAGTTCTTC
few TRBJ2-3 TRBD1 TRBV7-9 CASSQLLTGDTDTQYF TGTGCCAGCAGCCAACTTCTGACAGGGGACACAGATACGCAGTATTTT
NA TRBJ2-1 NA TRBV7-8 CASSLRRTSLYNEQFF TGTGCCAGCAGCTTACGACGAACTAGTTTATACAATGAGCAGTTCTTC
once TRBJ1-4 TRBD1 TRBV15 CATSRDRDSNEKLFF TGTGCCACCAGCAGAGATAGGGACAGTAATGAAAAACTGTTTTTT
NA TRBJ2-3 TRBD2 TRBV30 CAWSQRGTQYF TGTGCCTGGAGTCAGCGGGGTACGCAGTATTTT
NA TRBJ1-5 TRBD1 TRBV12-5 CASGLGQGSNQPQHF TGTGCTAGTGGACTGGGACAGGGTAGCAATCAGCCCCAGCATTTT
NA TRBJ1-5 TRBD1 TRBV6-2/TRBV6-3 CASSYTQGLYQPQHF TGTGCCAGCAGTTACACACAGGGGTTATATCAGCCCCAGCATTTT
NA TRBJ2-1 TRBD2 TRBV5-1 CASSPSTAGPYNEQFF TGCGCCAGCAGCCCCTCTACAGCGGGACCCTACAATGAGCAGTTCTTC
NA TRBJ1-3 NA TRBV21-1 CASRISTPGQGNSGNTIYF TGTGCCAGCAGAATCTCCACTCCGGGACAGGGGAACTCTGGAAACACCATATATTTT
NA TRBJ1-2 NA TRBV5-1 CASSLQGDYGYTF TGCGCCAGCAGCTTACAGGGTGACTATGGCTACACCTTC
NA TRBJ1-1 TRBD1 TRBV18 CASSPDRGRAEAFF TGTGCCAGCTCACCGGACAGGGGACGGGCTGAAGCTTTCTTT
NA TRBJ1-1 NA TRBV4-1 CASSQDIGNTEAFF TGCGCCAGCAGCCAAGATATCGGTAACACTGAAGCTTTCTTT
NA TRBJ2-1 NA TRBV2 CASLGANYEQFF TGTGCCAGTCTGGGAGCGAACTATGAGCAGTTCTTC
NA TRBJ2-5 TRBD1 TRBV2 CASSLRQGGETQYF TGTGCCAGCAGTTTGAGACAGGGCGGCGAGACCCAGTACTTC